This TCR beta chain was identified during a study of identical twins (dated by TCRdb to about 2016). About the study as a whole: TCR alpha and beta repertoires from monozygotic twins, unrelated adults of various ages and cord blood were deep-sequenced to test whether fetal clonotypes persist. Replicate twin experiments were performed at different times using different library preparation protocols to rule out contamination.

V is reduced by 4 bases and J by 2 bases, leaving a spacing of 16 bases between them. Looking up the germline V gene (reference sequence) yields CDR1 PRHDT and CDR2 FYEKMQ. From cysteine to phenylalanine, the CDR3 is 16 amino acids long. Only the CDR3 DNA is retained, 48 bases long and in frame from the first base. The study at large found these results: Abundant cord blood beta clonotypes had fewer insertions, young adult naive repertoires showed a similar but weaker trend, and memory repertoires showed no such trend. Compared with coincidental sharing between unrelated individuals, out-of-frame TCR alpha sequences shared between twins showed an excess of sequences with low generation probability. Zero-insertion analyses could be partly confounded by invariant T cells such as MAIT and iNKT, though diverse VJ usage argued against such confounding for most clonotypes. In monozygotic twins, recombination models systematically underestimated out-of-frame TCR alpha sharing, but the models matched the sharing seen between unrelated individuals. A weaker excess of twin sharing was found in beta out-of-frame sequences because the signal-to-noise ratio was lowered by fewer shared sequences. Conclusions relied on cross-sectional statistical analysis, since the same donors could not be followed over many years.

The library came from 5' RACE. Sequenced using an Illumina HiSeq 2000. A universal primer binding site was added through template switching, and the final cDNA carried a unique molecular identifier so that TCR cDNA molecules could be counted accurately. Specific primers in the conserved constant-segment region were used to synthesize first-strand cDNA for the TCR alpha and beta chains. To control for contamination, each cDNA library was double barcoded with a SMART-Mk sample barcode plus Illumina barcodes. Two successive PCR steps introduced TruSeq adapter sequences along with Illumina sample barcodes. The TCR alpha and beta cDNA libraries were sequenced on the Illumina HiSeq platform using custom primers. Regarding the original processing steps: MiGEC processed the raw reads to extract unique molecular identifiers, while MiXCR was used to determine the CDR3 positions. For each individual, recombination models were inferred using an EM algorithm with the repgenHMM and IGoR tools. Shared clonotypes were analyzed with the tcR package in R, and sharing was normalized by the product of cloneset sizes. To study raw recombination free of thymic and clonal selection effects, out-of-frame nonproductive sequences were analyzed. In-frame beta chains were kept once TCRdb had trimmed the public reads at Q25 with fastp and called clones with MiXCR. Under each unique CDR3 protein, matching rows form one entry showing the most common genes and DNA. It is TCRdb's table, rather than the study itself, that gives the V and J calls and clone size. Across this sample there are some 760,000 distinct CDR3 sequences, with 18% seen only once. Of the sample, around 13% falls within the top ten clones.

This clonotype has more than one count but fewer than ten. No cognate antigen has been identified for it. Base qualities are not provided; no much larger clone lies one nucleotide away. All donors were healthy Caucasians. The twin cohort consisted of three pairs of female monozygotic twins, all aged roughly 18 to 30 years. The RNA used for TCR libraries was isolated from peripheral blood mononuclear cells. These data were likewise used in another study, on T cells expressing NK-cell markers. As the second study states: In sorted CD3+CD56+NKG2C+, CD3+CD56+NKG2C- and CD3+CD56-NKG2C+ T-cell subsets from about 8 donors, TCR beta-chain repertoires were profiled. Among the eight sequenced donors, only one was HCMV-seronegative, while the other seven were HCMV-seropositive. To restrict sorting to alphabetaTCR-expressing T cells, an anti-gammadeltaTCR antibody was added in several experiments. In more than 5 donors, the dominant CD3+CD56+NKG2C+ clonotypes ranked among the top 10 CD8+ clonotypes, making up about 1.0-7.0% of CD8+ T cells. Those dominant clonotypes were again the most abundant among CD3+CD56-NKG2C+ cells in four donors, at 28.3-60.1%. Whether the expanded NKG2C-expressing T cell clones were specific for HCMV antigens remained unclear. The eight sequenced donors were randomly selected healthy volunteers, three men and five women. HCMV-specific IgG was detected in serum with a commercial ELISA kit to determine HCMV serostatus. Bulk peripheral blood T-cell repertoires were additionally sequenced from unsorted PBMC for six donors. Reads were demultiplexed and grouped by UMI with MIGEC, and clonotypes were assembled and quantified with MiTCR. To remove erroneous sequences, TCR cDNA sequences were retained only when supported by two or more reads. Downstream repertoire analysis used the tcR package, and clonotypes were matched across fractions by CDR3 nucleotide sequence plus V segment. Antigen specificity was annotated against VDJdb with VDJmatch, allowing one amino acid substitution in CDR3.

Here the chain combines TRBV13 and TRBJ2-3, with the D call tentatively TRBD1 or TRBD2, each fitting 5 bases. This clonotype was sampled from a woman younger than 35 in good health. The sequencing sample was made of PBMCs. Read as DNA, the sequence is TGTGCCAGCAGCTCTTTACTGGGACGATACACAGATACGCAGTATTTT. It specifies CASSSLLGRYTDTQYF.